The 20 T cell receptor beta chains given below trace back to one sample, sequenced in a study of technical replicates of blood from several donors. Using immunoSEQ multiplex PCR, the repertoire was profiled, and TCRdb retains in-frame clones only, with some absent. The sample has more than 90,000 clones, roughly 95% seen once; the top ten hold 0.2% to 0.25%. Sequencing input: T cells isolated from PBMCs. The source is a human donor in good health.

The chain carries TRBV10-1 and TRBJ2-5; weak D call: TRBD1 (5 bases). CDR1 and CDR2 from the germline V gene are WNHNN and SYGVQD (reference sequence). CDR3 length: 16 residues. Trimming cost V 0 bases and J 4 bases, with 15 bases left between them. As DNA, the CDR3 is TGCGCCAGCAGTGAGTCCGGGCAGGGCGTGGGAGAGACCCAGTACTTC. Translated: CASSESGQGVGETQYF.

This clone appeared a single time. The V gene is TRBV7-9, the J gene TRBJ2-3, with 11 bases matching TRBD2. This CDR3 is built from 16 residues. The V gene's germline CDR1 is SEHNR and CDR2 FQNEAQ (reference sequence). V dropped 5 bases and J dropped 3; count of bases not matched to a gene: 7. Here the CDR3 reads CASSPPLAGGTDTQYF. The CDR3 DNA reads as TGTGCCAGCAGCCCCCCGCTAGCGGGAGGAACAGATACGCAGTATTTT.

The genes are TRBV28 and TRBJ1-6, with TRBD1 matching over 9 bases. The CDR3 runs 14 residues. V shed 6 bases, J shed 7 bases, and the junction held 4 bases outside the gene matches. Germline values: CDR1 MDHEN, CDR2 SYDVKM. CDR3 DNA sequence: TGTGCCAGCAGCCGAGGACAGGGGAATTCACCCCTCCACTTT. It codes for CASSRGQGNSPLHF.

Turning to this clone: This sample includes further DNA sequences coding for the same CDR3. The chain links TRBV5-6 to TRBJ1-3; tentatively, D is TRBD1 (6 bases). The CDR3 length is 15 residues. The germline V and J ends were trimmed by 0 bases and 4 bases, with 11 bases remaining between them. CDR1 and CDR2 from the germline V gene are SGHDT and YYEEEE. CDR3 protein: CASSLAGGPGNTIYF. The CDR3 region has the DNA TGTGCCAGCAGCTTGGCCGGGGGGCCCGGAAACACCATATATTTT.

The chain links TRBV6-5 to TRBJ1-2; 7 bases align to TRBD1. J gave up 4 bases and V 7 bases, and 9 bases lay outside the gene matches. CDR3 length: 14 residues. CDR1 is MNHEY and CDR2 is SVGAGI in the germline V gene. Here the CDR3 reads CASTGAQGRYGYTF. In DNA form, the CDR3 reads TGTGCCAGCACCGGCGCACAGGGGCGCTATGGCTACACCTTC.

The J gene is TRBJ1-2, the V gene TRBV6-1, with 7 bases aligning to TRBD1. CDR3 length equals 13 residues. With V trimmed by 6 bases and J by 5 bases, 6 bases remained unmatched. The germline V gene has CDR1 MNHNS and CDR2 SASEGT. The CDR3 nucleotides are TGTGCCAGCAGGGAGGGGGCGCGGTATGGCTACACCTTC. Protein product: CASREGARYGYTF.

J is TRBJ2-3 and V is TRBV18; D gene ambiguous. Trimming removed 3 bases from V and 4 bases from J, with 14 bases in between. Germline V gives CDR1 KGHSH, CDR2 LQKENI. This CDR3 comprises 15 residues. The DNA of the CDR3 is TGTGCCAGCTCACCTCTACCTAACCGCGCAGATACGCAGTATTTT. Translating gives CASSPLPNRADTQYF.

A single count supports this clone. The CDR3 DNA reads as TGTGCCAGCAGCTTAATGTCGTCCAGGGGGCGTTACACCGGGGAGCTGTTTTTT. It yields the protein CASSLMSSRGRYTGELFF. The J gene is TRBJ2-2, the V gene TRBV7-8; 8 positions match TRBD1. V dropped 2 bases and J dropped 3; count of bases not matched to a gene: 11. Germline V gene data show CDR1 as SGHVS and CDR2 as FQNEAQ. This CDR3 has 18 residues.

The CDR3 DNA reads TGCGCCAGCAGCCACCCCCGGGGCTCTGGAAACACCATATATTTT. Its translation is CASSHPRGSGNTIYF. The chain recombines TRBV4-1 with TRBJ1-3, with D unresolved. Trimming removed 3 bases from V and 0 bases from J, with 9 bases in between. CDR1 and CDR2 (germline): MGHRA, YSYEKL. CDR3 size: 15 residues.

V is TRBV28 and J is TRBJ1-2; 7 positions match TRBD1. V lost 9 bases, J lost 5 bases, and 9 bases stayed unmatched. Germline V gene sequence: CDR1 MDHEN, CDR2 SYDVKM. The CDR3 totals 13 residues. The CDR3 sequence is CASETGPTYGYTF. CDR3 DNA: TGTGCCAGTGAGACAGGGCCCACTTATGGCTACACCTTC.

V usage is TRBV5-1 and J usage is TRBJ2-7; the match to TRBD1 covers 7 bases. The CDR3 covers 15 residues. The ends lost 0 bases at V and 5 bases at J; junction bases unmatched: 8. The germline V gene has CDR1 SGHRS and CDR2 YFSETQ. In DNA form, the CDR3 reads TGCGCCAGCAGCTTGGTACAGGGGACCCTCCACGAGCAGTACTTC. Translating it yields CASSLVQGTLHEQYF.

The genes are TRBV5-1 and TRBJ2-3, with TRBD1 identical over 9 bases. The V gene's germline CDR1 is SGHRS and CDR2 YFSETQ. Trimming removed 6 bases from V and 2 bases from J; junction bases left unmatched: 4. The CDR3 sequence is 14 residues long. CDR3 nucleotides: TGCGCCAGCACCATACAGGGGGCCACAGATACGCAGTATTTT. Encoded protein: CASTIQGATDTQYF.

V is TRBV21-1 and J is TRBJ2-3; TRBD2 reflects the table's D call only, with no check against the DNA. TRBV21-1 is marked as a pseudogene. The CDR3 runs 18 residues. The CDR3 DNA sequence: TGTGCCAGCAGCAAAGCTCCCCTAGCGGGAGTAAGCACAGATACGCAGTATTTT. This sequence encodes CASSKAPLAGVSTDTQYF.

The V and J genes are TRBV5-6 and TRBJ1-2; 9 bases match TRBD1. This CDR3 has 15 residues. CDR1 and CDR2 from the germline V gene are SGHDT and YYEEEE. Trimming removed 3 bases from V and 5 bases from J; junction bases left unmatched: 8. CDR3 in DNA: TGTGCCAGCAGCTACCGGGACAGGGAAGTTTATGGCTACACCTTC. It translates to CASSYRDREVYGYTF.

This clone was detected once. The rearrangement uses TRBV11-3 and TRBJ2-3; D is ambiguous. Trimming pared 1 base from V and 3 bases from J, leaving 23 bases between. Germline V gives CDR1 SGHNT, CDR2 YENEEA. This CDR3 spans 19 amino acids. In DNA form, the CDR3 reads TGTGCCAGCAGCTTAGCTCCCCACGCCCCGCAACCGGGTACAGATACGCAGTATTTT. Residues: CASSLAPHAPQPGTDTQYF.

The chain combines TRBV10-3 with TRBJ2-7; D may correspond to TRBD1 or TRBD2 (9 bases each). The CDR3 contains 19 residues. Per germline, CDR1 ENHRY and CDR2 SYGVKD. The V end was cut by 3 bases, the J end by 3 bases, with 27 bases between. This CDR3 reads CAISEQGAIAGVPFYEQYF. CDR3 in DNA: TGTGCCATCAGTGAACAGGGGGCGATAGCGGGAGTTCCCTTCTACGAGCAGTACTTC.

This chain links TRBV5-1 with TRBJ2-4, with 12 bases aligning to TRBD2. V gave up 2 bases and J gave up 2 bases; unmatched junction bases: 5. Per germline, CDR1 SGHRS and CDR2 YFSETQ. This CDR3 is 17 amino acids long. In DNA, the CDR3 is TGCGCCAGCAGCTTTACGCTAGCGGGAGGGTCCAAAAACATTCAGTACTTC. Protein: CASSFTLAGGSKNIQYF. Together with reference TRBV5-1 and TRBJ2-4, the CDR3 gives the full variable domain: KAGVTQTPRYLIKTRGQQVTLSCSPISGHRSVSWYQQTPGQGLQFLFEYFSETQRNKGNFPGRFSGRQFSNSRSEMNVSTLELGDSALYLCASSFTLAGGSKNIQYFGAGTRLSVL.

A single count supports this clone. The chain links TRBV27 to TRBJ2-3; TRBD1 might be the D (6 bases). V was shortened by 6 bases and J by 3 bases, with 22 bases between the two germline ends. Germline assignment: CDR1 MNHEY and CDR2 SMNVEV (reference sequence). This CDR3 has 17 amino acids. DNA for the CDR3: TGTGCCAGCAGGCCGAACCCAGGGACACCTAAAACAGATACGCAGTATTTT. This codes for CASRPNPGTPKTDTQYF.

The CDR3 DNA reads TGTGCCAGTAGTCATAGCGGGACACTAATGTACGAGCAGTACTTC. The encoded protein is CASSHSGTLMYEQYF. The chain is built from TRBV19 and TRBJ2-7, with TRBD2 identical over 8 bases. Losses at the gene ends were 5 bases for V and 4 bases for J; bases not matched to a gene: 10. The CDR3 is 15 residues long. The germline gives CDR1 LNHDA, CDR2 SQIVND (reference sequence).

This chain links TRBV6-4 with TRBJ1-2; a weak D match, TRBD1 (5 bases). Trimming stripped 7 bases from V and 4 bases from J, with 19 bases between. The CDR3 is 15 residues long. The germline gives CDR1 MRHNA, CDR2 SNTAGT. This CDR3 reads CASNPDIKDGYGYTF. CDR3 sequence (DNA): TGTGCCAGCAACCCGGACATAAAAGACGGCTATGGCTACACCTTC.